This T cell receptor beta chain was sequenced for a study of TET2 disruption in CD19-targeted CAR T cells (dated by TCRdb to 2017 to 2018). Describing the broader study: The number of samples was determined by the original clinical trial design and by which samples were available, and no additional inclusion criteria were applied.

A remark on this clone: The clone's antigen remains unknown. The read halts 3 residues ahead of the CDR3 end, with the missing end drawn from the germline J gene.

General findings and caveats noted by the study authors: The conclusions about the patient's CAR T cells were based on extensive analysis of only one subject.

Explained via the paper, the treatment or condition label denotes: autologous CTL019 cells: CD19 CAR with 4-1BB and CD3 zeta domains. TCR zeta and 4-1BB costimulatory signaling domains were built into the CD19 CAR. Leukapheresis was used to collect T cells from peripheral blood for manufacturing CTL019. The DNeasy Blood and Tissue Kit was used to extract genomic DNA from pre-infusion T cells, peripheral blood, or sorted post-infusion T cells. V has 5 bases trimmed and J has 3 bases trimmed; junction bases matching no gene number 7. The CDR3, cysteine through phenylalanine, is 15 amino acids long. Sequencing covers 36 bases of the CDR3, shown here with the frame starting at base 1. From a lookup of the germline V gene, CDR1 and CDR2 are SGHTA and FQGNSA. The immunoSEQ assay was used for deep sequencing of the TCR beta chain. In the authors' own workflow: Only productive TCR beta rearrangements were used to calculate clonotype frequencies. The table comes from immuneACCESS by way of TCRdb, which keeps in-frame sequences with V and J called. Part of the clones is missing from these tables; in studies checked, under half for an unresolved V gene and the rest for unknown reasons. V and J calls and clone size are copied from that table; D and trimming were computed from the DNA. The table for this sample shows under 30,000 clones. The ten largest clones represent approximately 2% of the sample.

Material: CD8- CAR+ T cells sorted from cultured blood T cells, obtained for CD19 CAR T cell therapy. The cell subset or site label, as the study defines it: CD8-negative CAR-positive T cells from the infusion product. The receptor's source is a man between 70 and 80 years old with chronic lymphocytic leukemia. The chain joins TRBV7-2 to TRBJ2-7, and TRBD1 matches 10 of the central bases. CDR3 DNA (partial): TGTGCCAGCAGCCCTCGGACAGGGGGGGACTACGAG. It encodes CASSPRTGGDYE. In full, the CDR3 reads CASSPRTGGDYEQYF.